This TCR beta chain is from a study of blood T cell repertoires in COVID-19. Study at large: T cells, B-cell-depleted T cells, or PBMCs provided the cDNA or gDNA that served as material.

The data were produced by immunoSEQ multiplex PCR, yet TCRdb's version contains in-frame clones alone and is incomplete. The table shows about 80,000 clones, with 82% occurring only once. The origin of this receptor is a woman between 70 and 85 years old with acute or convalescent COVID-19. The source material was peripheral blood.

The DNA of the CDR3 is TGTGCCAGCAGCAGGGGGACTAGCGGGATCACAGATACGCAGTATTTT. Its translation is CASSRGTSGITDTQYF. This rearrangement joins TRBV5-4 to TRBJ2-3, with TRBD2 matching 13 bases. This CDR3 contains 16 residues. Germline CDR1 is SGHNT and CDR2 is YYREEE (reference sequence). The V segment lost 4 bases and the J segment 2 bases; nucleotides outside the gene matches: 4.